This T cell receptor (beta chain) is from a study of cytomegalovirus exposure and HLA in healthy donors. PCR used 60 Vbeta primers and 13 Jbeta primers. Profiling relied on immunoSEQ multiplex PCR, and the TCRdb table lists in-frame clones only, not all of them. The sample records about 190,000 clones, roughly 80% being singletons. The source of this sequence is a middle-aged man in good health and CMV-seropositive. Sequenced sample: PBMCs.

DNA of the CDR3: TGTGCCAGCCTCAGCGGGACAGGGATCGAGCAGTACTTC. Translated: CASLSGTGIEQYF. The chain employs TRBV7-9 and TRBJ2-7; 9 bases line up with TRBD1. V lost 8 bases, J lost 6 bases, and 8 bases stayed unmatched. Germline values: CDR1 SEHNR, CDR2 FQNEAQ (reference sequence). The CDR3 spans 13 residues.